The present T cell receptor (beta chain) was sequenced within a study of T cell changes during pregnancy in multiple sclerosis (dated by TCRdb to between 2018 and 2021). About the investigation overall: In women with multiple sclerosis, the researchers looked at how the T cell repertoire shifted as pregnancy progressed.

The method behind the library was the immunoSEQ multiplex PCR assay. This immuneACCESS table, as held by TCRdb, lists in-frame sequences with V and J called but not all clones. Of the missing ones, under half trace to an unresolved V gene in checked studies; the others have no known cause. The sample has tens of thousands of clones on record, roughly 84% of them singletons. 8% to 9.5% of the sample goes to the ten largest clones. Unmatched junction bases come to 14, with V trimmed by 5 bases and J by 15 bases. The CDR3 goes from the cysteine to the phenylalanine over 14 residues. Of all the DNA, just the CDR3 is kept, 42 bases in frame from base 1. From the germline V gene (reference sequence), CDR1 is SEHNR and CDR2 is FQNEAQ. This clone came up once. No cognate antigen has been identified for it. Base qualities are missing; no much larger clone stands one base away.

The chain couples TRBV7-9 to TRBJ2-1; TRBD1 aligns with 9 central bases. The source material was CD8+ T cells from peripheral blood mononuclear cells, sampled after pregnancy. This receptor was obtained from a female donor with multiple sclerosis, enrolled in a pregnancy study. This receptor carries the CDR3 CASSAPRDRDVTFF. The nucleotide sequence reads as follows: TGTGCCAGCAGCGCGCCCCGGGACAGGGATGTTACGTTCTTC.